A single T cell receptor (beta chain) is shown here with its context. This record comes from a study of blood T cell repertoires in COVID-19. As for the study in general: Sites in the United States, Italy and Spain provided acute and convalescent COVID-19 samples. Nucleic acid was either cDNA or gDNA, and it came from T cells, B-cell-depleted T cells, or PBMCs.

Study processing details: Amplified reference gene primers provided the basis for estimating nucleated cell counts. The method was immunoSEQ multiplex PCR; TCRdb's version includes in-frame clones alone and lacks a portion of them. V, J and clone size are those of that table, while D and trimming were read from the DNA. The sample has fewer than 30,000 clones, roughly 80% seen once. The trim removed 0 bases at V and 2 bases at J, leaving 2 bases unmatched. CDR1 is WNHNN and CDR2 is SYGVQD in the germline V gene (reference sequence). CDR3 length equals 17 residues. What was sequenced was peripheral blood. J is TRBJ2-3 and V is TRBV10-1; 13 bases match TRBD2. The sequence was collected from a woman aged 55-70 years with acute or convalescent COVID-19. The CDR3 spells CASSESTSGGLTDTQYF. In DNA form, the CDR3 reads TGCGCCAGCAGTGAGTCGACTAGCGGGGGGCTCACAGATACGCAGTATTTT.